The clone carrying this T cell receptor (beta chain) was counted a single time. These data come from a study of blood T cell repertoires in COVID-19. Study-wide context: From the United States, Italy and Spain came samples of acute and convalescent COVID-19. From T cells, B-cell-depleted T cells, or PBMCs came the material, which was cDNA or gDNA.

The authors' processing: Scientists estimated how many nucleated cells there were by amplifying reference gene primers. Profiled with immunoSEQ multiplex PCR; TCRdb holds only in-frame clones, not every one. V and J calls and clone size are given by that table; D and trimming were obtained from the DNA. Of tens of thousands of clones in the sample, roughly 89% were seen once. This CDR3 has 20 amino acids. Germline CDR1 and CDR2: SGHVS and FNYEAQ. J was trimmed by 1 base and V by 5 bases; bases with no gene match: 12. Sequenced input: peripheral blood. V usage is TRBV7-6 and J usage is TRBJ2-2, with 14 bases that match TRBD2. The receptor's source is a man in his fifties or sixties with active or convalescent COVID-19. In DNA form, the CDR3 reads TGTGCCAGCAGCCCTAGGACTAGCGGGGGGACTACGTTGAACACCGGGGAGCTGTTTTTT. It yields the protein CASSPRTSGGTTLNTGELFF.